This TCR beta chain was recorded in a study of response to subunit inactivated influenza vaccine. The CDR3 length is 14 residues. Trimming removed 1 base at V and 6 bases at J, with 9 bases between. Per germline, CDR1 SGHTA and CDR2 FQGTGA. TCRdb reprocessed the RT-PCR reads with MiXCR, giving one entry per CDR3 protein. The table shows around 650,000 distinct CDR3 sequences, with more than 15% occurring only once. Study-wide findings and caveats: Authors suggested few new T cells are recruited by each seasonal influenza vaccination.

This clonotype came up a few times. Its antigen is currently unknown. The chain recombines TRBV7-3 with TRBJ2-2; D gene uncertain. The sample consisted of PBMCs from blood, taken about 13 days after vaccination. The receptor was isolated from a man in his fifties or sixties who received an inactivated influenza vaccine. The CDR3 here is CASSLSAVAGELFF. Here the CDR3 DNA reads TGTGCCAGCAGCTTAAGCGCAGTCGCCGGGGAGCTGTTTTTT.